What follows describes a single T cell receptor beta chain. Its specificity is unknown. This specimen comes from a study of T cells in Graves' hyperthyroidism and ophthalmopathy. Overall study results and limits: Among thyroid clonotypes expanded above 0.001, most also appeared in blood.

If no ophthalmopathy progression occurred within 18 months, Graves' hyperthyroidism was stable. Hyperthyroidism had been newly diagnosed in patients aged 18 to 65, and its duration was under 2 months. The CDR3 runs to 13 residues. Looked up from germline, CDR1 is SGHNT and CDR2 is YYREEE (reference sequence). V gave up 6 bases and J gave up 7 bases, with 13 bases separating them. From RNA transcripts, TCR beta CDR3 regions were amplified. HTBI primers were used for first-round RT-PCR of the TCR CDR3. TCRdb independently ran MiXCR on the multiplex PCR reads; one entry per CDR3 protein. The top ten clones hold roughly 6.6% of a sample with about 590,000 distinct CDR3 sequences, 15% to 17% of them seen once.

This sequence was found in a woman younger than 45 with Graves' hyperthyroidism. Sequencing was carried out using blood. The V call is TRBV5-4, the J call TRBJ2-2, with D uncertain. In DNA form, the CDR3 reads TGTGCCAGCACCCCGGGCGAGGTCGGGGAGCTGTTTTTT. Residues: CASTPGEVGELFF.